The clone carrying this T cell receptor beta chain was observed many times. The sample belongs to a study of molecular identifiers for immune sequencing clone quantification. Study summary: Replicates involved a five-way split of RNA from approximately 20,000 or 100,000 naive CD8 cells, with sequencing of four.

V was cut by 10 bases and J by 0 bases, with 23 bases left in between. Looked up from germline, CDR1 is SNHLY and CDR2 is FYNNEI. CDR3 length equals 17 residues. Methods described previously, with TCR primers listed, were used for bulk TCR libraries. Using its own MiXCR run on the PCR reads, TCRdb lists one record per CDR3 protein. Of approximately 630,000 distinct CDR3 sequences detected, around 25% appear once; the ten largest clones hold about 0.84%. The material sequenced was naive CD8+ T cells from blood, with Jurkat cell RNA spiked in. Subset specified: FACS-sorted CD8+CD4-CCR7+CD45RA+ naive T cells. V usage is TRBV2 and J usage is TRBJ2-3; D gene unclear. The receptor comes from a human donor in good health. Some libraries in this study had Jurkat cell RNA spiked in. CDR3: CAIERLNRDDSTDTQYF. The CDR3 nucleotides are TGTGCCATCGAACGCCTGAACAGAGATGATAGCACAGATACGCAGTATTTT.